The 21 T cell receptor beta chains given below trace back to one sample, sequenced in a study of early T cells in non-severe SARS-CoV-2 infection. TCRdb reprocessed the 5' RACE reads with MiXCR, giving one entry per CDR3 protein. Counted here are roughly 28,000 distinct CDR3 sequences, more than 4% occurring once; the ten biggest clones make up 2% to 3%. Material for sequencing was whole blood. The receptors come from an adult who was a healthcare worker with PCR-confirmed SARS-CoV-2 infection or an uninfected control (not recorded which).

There are many counts of this clonotype. This rearrangement joins TRBV19 to TRBJ1-5; TRBD1 matches 7 bases. CDR3 length: 15 amino acids. V trimming: 7 bases; J trimming: 4 bases; junction bases outside the gene matches: 10. Germline loops: CDR1 LNHDA, CDR2 SQIVND (reference sequence). The CDR3 loop is CASTLFGTANQPQHF. The CDR3 DNA sequence: TGTGCCAGTACTCTATTCGGGACAGCGAATCAGCCCCAGCATTTT.

The chain is built from TRBV2 and TRBJ2-7; D is uncertain. Trimming pared 0 bases from V and 3 bases from J, leaving 0 bases between. From germline, CDR1 is SNHLY and CDR2 FYNNEI. The CDR3 sequence is 11 residues long. CDR3 residues: CASSEAYEQYF. In nucleotides, the CDR3 is TGTGCCAGCAGTGAAGCCTACGAGCAGTACTTC. Full variable domain (remainder filled in from reference TRBV2 and TRBJ2-7): EPEVTQTPSHQVTQMGQEVILRCVPISNHLYFYWYRQILGQKVEFLVSFYNNEISEKSEIFDDQFSVERPDGSNFTLKIRSTKLEDSAMYFCASSEAYEQYFGPGTRLTVT.

This clonotype has ten or more counts. The chain recombines TRBV7-2 with TRBJ2-1, with unresolved D. Germline V gene sequence: CDR1 SGHTA, CDR2 FQGNSA. The CDR3 spans 15 residues. Trimming took 5 bases from V and 2 from J, leaving 13 bases between them. The DNA for the CDR3 is TGTGCCAGCAGCGTTACCGCGACGGCCTACAATGAGCAGTTCTTC. Protein sequence: CASSVTATAYNEQFF. Together with reference TRBV7-2 and TRBJ2-1, the CDR3 gives the full variable domain: GAGVSQSPSNKVTEKGKDVELRCDPISGHTALYWYRQSLGQGLEFLIYFQGNSAPDKSGLPSDRFSAERTGGSVSTLTIQRTQQEDSAVYLCASSVTATAYNEQFFGPGTRLTVL.

The chain recombines TRBV2 with TRBJ2-7; 13 nucleotides match TRBD2. The germline V gene has CDR1 SNHLY and CDR2 FYNNEI. J gave up 4 bases and V 6 bases, and 6 bases lay outside the gene matches. The CDR3 runs to 15 residues. The CDR3 DNA is TGTGCCAGCAGGACTGGACTAGCGGGAGAATACGAGCAGTACTTC. This translates into CASRTGLAGEYEQYF.

This clonotype was counted at least ten times. The V call is TRBV12-3 or TRBV12-4, the J call TRBJ1-1, with D possibly TRBD1 on 5 matching bases. Trimming removed 5 bases at V and 1 base at J, with 11 bases between. The CDR3 is 14 residues long. The CDR3 DNA sequence: TGTGCCAGCAGTCCCCATGGGGCGAACACTGAAGCTTTCTTT. Translating it yields CASSPHGANTEAFF.

This clonotype showed up many times. The CDR3 DNA reads as TGTGCCAGCAGTAAAGTAATGAGCTATGGCTACACCTTC. The encoded protein is CASSKVMSYGYTF. The rearrangement joins TRBV2 to TRBJ1-2; D uncertain. Between the trimmed V and J ends, which lost 5 bases and 4 bases, there was a span of 11 bases. The CDR3 runs to 13 residues. CDR1 is SNHLY and CDR2 is FYNNEI in the germline V gene. Full variable domain (remainder filled in from reference TRBV2 and TRBJ1-2): EPEVTQTPSHQVTQMGQEVILRCVPISNHLYFYWYRQILGQKVEFLVSFYNNEISEKSEIFDDQFSVERPDGSNFTLKIRSTKLEDSAMYFCASSKVMSYGYTFGSGTRLTVV.

This clonotype appeared many times. V and J are TRBV5-1 and TRBJ2-2; possible D gene TRBD1, 6 bases. V was cut by 3 bases and J by 7 bases, with 10 bases left in between. CDR3 size: 13 residues. The germline gives CDR1 SGHRS, CDR2 YFSETQ. The CDR3 loop is CASSSRGDGELFF. For the CDR3, the DNA is TGCGCCAGCAGCTCCAGGGGTGACGGGGAGCTGTTTTTT.

This clonotype was counted ten times or more. The chain couples TRBV7-9 to TRBJ2-3; unclear D gene. V was pared by 2 bases and J by 4 bases, with 1 base between. The length of the CDR3 is 11 residues. The germline gives CDR1 SEHNR, CDR2 FQNEAQ (reference sequence). CDR3: CASSLSDTQYF. CDR3 DNA sequence: TGTGCCAGCAGCTTATCAGATACGCAGTATTTT.

This clonotype was detected many times. The V call is TRBV6-6, the J call TRBJ2-5; the match to TRBD1 covers 9 bases. Germline assignment: CDR1 MNHNY and CDR2 SVGAGI (reference sequence). The junction had 7 bases not matched to a gene; V was cut back by 2 bases and J by 3 bases. The CDR3 contains 16 residues. CDR3 sequence: CASSYRDRDKKETQYF. The DNA for the CDR3 is TGTGCCAGCAGTTACCGGGACAGGGACAAGAAAGAGACCCAGTACTTC.

This clonotype was found many times. The gene calls are TRBV5-1 and TRBJ2-3, with D hard to call. Trimming pared 4 bases from V and 2 bases from J, leaving 14 bases between. Germline lookup yields CDR1 SGHRS and CDR2 YFSETQ. This CDR3 spans 15 amino acids. CDR3 nucleotides: TGCGCCAGCAGCCCCCCTGGGCAGCTCACAGATACGCAGTATTTT. It codes for CASSPPGQLTDTQYF.

This clonotype has ten or more counts. The V and J genes are TRBV12-3 or TRBV12-4 and TRBJ2-2; TRBD1 matches at 7 bases. V shed 6 bases and J 5 bases; nucleotides not matched to a gene: 9. The length of the CDR3 is 15 residues. In DNA, the CDR3 is TGTGCCAGCAGCCACAGGGGCGGAAGAACCGGGGAGCTGTTTTTT. Its translation is CASSHRGGRTGELFF.

This clonotype was observed many times. The chain links TRBV5-6 to TRBJ1-2; 9 bases are shared with TRBD1. J lost 4 bases, V lost 0 bases, and 7 bases had no gene match. CDR3 length: 16 amino acids. Looked up from germline, CDR1 is SGHDT and CDR2 is YYEEEE. The CDR3 bases are TGTGCCAGCAGCTTGGGGCCCGGGACAGGGACCTATGGCTACACCTTC. As protein: CASSLGPGTGTYGYTF.

This clonotype was counted only a few times. This sequence joins TRBV6-1 and TRBJ1-1, with TRBD1 identical over 8 bases. CDR1 and CDR2 from the germline V gene are MNHNS and SASEGT. The CDR3 spans 17 residues. V dropped 4 bases and J dropped 4; count of bases not matched to a gene: 14. The DNA for the CDR3 is TGTGCCAGCAGTGGGACGGGACCAGGGGGCCGTGGCACTGAAGCTTTCTTT. Translating gives CASSGTGPGGRGTEAFF.

There are many counts of this clonotype. This sequence joins TRBV18 and TRBJ1-1, with TRBD1 as a possible D gene (5 bases). Trimming removed 4 bases at V and 0 bases at J, with 9 bases between. Germline lookup yields CDR1 KGHSH and CDR2 LQKENI. There are 14 residues in the CDR3. CDR3 protein: CASSLEGVNTEAFF. The CDR3 nucleotides are TGTGCCAGCTCACTTGAAGGGGTGAACACTGAAGCTTTCTTT.

This clonotype was seen a few times. The chain couples TRBV7-9 to TRBJ2-7; D is unclear. The CDR3 has 16 residues. CDR1 and CDR2 (germline): SEHNR, FQNEAQ (reference sequence). The V end was cut by 5 bases, the J end by 2 bases, with 19 bases between. In DNA, the CDR3 is TGTGCCAGCAGCCGAACAACATCCGACGGACCCTACGAGCAGTACTTC. As protein: CASSRTTSDGPYEQYF.

This clonotype was seen ten or more times. The chain recombines TRBV6-2 or TRBV6-3 with TRBJ1-5; D unclear. This CDR3 has 21 amino acids. Germline V gene sequence: CDR1 MNHEY, CDR2 SVGEGT. V was clipped by 4 bases and J by 3 bases, with 31 bases between them. The DNA for the CDR3 is TGTGCCAGCAGTTCCCGACTGACCCAAGGCCGACCCAATCCGATCAATCAGCCCCAGCATTTT. It yields the protein CASSSRLTQGRPNPINQPQHF.

This clonotype appeared a few times. The chain employs TRBV7-9 and TRBJ1-2; a possible D gene is TRBD1 (5 bases). The CDR3 is made up of 18 amino acids. Trimming took 5 bases from V and 0 from J, leaving 22 bases between them. Germline V gives CDR1 SEHNR, CDR2 FQNEAQ (reference sequence). Written as DNA, the CDR3 is TGTGCCAGCAGCCCCCGGACGGGGCGGATGACAGCTAACTATGGCTACACCTTC. It is translated as CASSPRTGRMTANYGYTF.

This clonotype was seen ten or more times. CDR3 sequence (DNA): TGTGCCACCAGTGATTTTGGAGACTCTGGAAACACCATATATTTT. Its translation: CATSDFGDSGNTIYF. J is TRBJ1-3 and V is TRBV24-1; D is uncertain. V was pared by 1 base and J by 0 bases, with 6 bases between. Germline V lookup: CDR1 KGHDR, CDR2 SFDVKD. This CDR3 region has 15 residues.

This clonotype appeared many times. The chain uses TRBV7-3 and TRBJ2-2, with a tentative D call TRBD1 (6 bases). CDR1 is SGHTA and CDR2 is FQGTGA in the germline V gene. Between the trimmed V and J ends, which lost 4 bases and 6 bases, there was a span of 15 bases. The CDR3 totals 15 residues. CDR3 DNA: TGTGCCAGCAGCTCCCCAGGGGCTGAGGCCGGGGAGCTGTTTTTT. It is translated as CASSSPGAEAGELFF. Supplemented by reference TRBV7-3 and TRBJ2-2, the full variable domain reads GAGVSQTPSNKVTEKGKYVELRCDPISGHTALYWYRQSLGQGPEFLIYFQGTGAADDSGLPNDRFFAVRPEGSVSTLKIQRTERGDSAVYLCASSSPGAEAGELFFGEGSRLTVL.

This rearrangement joins TRBV6-4 to TRBJ2-3; D is uncertain. V was clipped by 10 bases and J by 4 bases, with 9 bases between them. CDR1 MRHNA and CDR2 SNTAGT come from the germline V gene. The CDR3 totals 11 residues. The CDR3 DNA reads as TGTGCCACCCGCCTGGCAGATACGCAGTATTTT. Its translation: CATRLADTQYF.

At least ten counts were recorded for this clonotype. CDR3 amino acids: CASSQGKGTGTHEQYF. CDR3 bases: TGTGCCAGCAGCCAAGGGAAGGGGACAGGGACCCACGAGCAGTACTTC. The genes are TRBV14 and TRBJ2-7, with TRBD1 identical over 9 bases. CDR3 size: 16 residues. The germline gives CDR1 SGHDN, CDR2 FVKESK. V lost 1 base, J lost 5 bases, and 9 bases stayed unmatched.